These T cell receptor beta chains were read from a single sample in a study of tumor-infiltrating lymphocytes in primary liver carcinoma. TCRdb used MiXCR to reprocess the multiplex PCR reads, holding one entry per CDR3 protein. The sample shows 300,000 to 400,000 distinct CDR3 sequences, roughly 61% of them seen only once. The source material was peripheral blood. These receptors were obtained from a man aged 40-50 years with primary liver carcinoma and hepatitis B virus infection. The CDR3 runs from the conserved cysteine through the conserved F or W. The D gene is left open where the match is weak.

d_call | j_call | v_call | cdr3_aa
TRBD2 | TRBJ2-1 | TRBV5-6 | CASSPPDLAGGFHEQFF
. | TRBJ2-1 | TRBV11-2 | CASSFSPVNEQFF
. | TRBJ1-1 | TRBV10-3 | CATSNARTTEAFF
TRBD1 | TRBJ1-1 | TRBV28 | CASSHQGQGTVAFF
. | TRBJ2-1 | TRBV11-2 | CASSKGHGGQLF
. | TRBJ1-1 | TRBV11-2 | CANSPDPVLGAFF
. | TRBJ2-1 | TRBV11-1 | CASSCGQARSNEQFF
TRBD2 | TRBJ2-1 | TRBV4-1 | CASSQAEGLAGSSYNEQFF
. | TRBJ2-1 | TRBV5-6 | CASSFMSRYEQFF